A single sample is the source of the 19 T cell receptor beta chains below, sequenced in a study of cytomegalovirus exposure and HLA in healthy donors (dated by TCRdb to about 2017). The method behind the library was the immunoSEQ multiplex PCR assay. The multiplex PCR relied on a mix of 60 forward primers for TCR Vbeta segments and 13 reverse primers for TCR Jbeta segments. In TCRdb, the immuneACCESS table is reduced to in-frame sequences with V and J assigned. These tables do not hold every clone; where another copy was compared, an unresolved V gene accounts for under half, and the others remain unexplained. The sample table lists about 200,000 clones, 65% to 90% of them with a count of one. Just over 1.4% of the sample lies in the top ten. Sequenced: PBMCs. The receptors come from a girl between 10 and 17 years old in good health and CMV-seronegative.

V usage is TRBV6-5 and J usage is TRBJ2-1, with 7 bases lining up with TRBD1. Germline CDR1 reads MNHEY; CDR2 reads SVGAGI. The CDR3 consists of 15 residues. Trimming removed 5 bases from V and 9 bases from J; junction bases left unmatched: 13. The CDR3 spells CASSLRQGRGVEQFF. The CDR3 bases are TGTGCCAGCAGTCTCCGACAGGGCAGAGGGGTTGAGCAGTTCTTC.

The V and J genes are TRBV4-2 and TRBJ2-7, with TRBD2 as a possible D gene (5 bases). From germline, CDR1 is LGHNA and CDR2 YNFKEQ. V lost 0 bases and J 3 bases, leaving 15 bases between the germline ends. The CDR3 has 16 amino acids. Here the CDR3 DNA reads TGTGCCAGCAGCCAAGATTATAACATTGGAGGCTACGAGCAGTACTTC. Amino acid sequence: CASSQDYNIGGYEQYF.

The rearrangement uses TRBV28 and TRBJ1-5, with TRBD1 matching 7 bases. The CDR3 is 14 residues long. Germline-derived CDR1 and CDR2 are MDHEN and SYDVKM. V was clipped by 5 bases and J by 5 bases; unmatched bases: 6. The CDR3 spells CASSGGQKYQPQHF. The CDR3 bases are TGTGCCAGCAGTGGGGGACAGAAATATCAGCCCCAGCATTTT.

The chain carries TRBV7-9 and TRBJ1-1, with TRBD1 matching over 7 bases. Germline-derived CDR1 and CDR2 are SEHNR and FQNEAQ (reference sequence). This CDR3 is built from 15 residues. V shed 1 base, J shed 2 bases, and the junction held 4 bases outside the gene matches. CDR3 DNA sequence: TGTGCCAGCAGCTTAGGAGGGACAGTCAACACTGAAGCTTTCTTT. Translation: CASSLGGTVNTEAFF.

The V gene is TRBV10-3, the J gene TRBJ1-2; TRBD1 might be the D (5 bases). CDR1 is ENHRY and CDR2 is SYGVKD in the germline V gene. The V end lost 4 bases, the J end lost 3 bases, and 15 bases lay between the germline ends. The CDR3 runs 15 residues. The CDR3 nucleotides read TGTGCCATCAGTGCGGAGGGCAGGGCGGACTATGGCTACACCTTC. Its translation is CAISAEGRADYGYTF.

Here the CDR3 DNA reads TGCGCCAGCAGCCAAAGCGCGGCCCAGAAAGCTTTCTTT. Protein sequence: CASSQSAAQKAFF. The chain is built from TRBV4-1 and TRBJ1-1, with D unresolved. This CDR3 is 13 amino acids long. CDR1 is MGHRA, CDR2 YSYEKL, per germline. V lost 2 bases to trimming and J lost 9 bases, with 13 bases between them.

This clone was seen just once. The chain carries TRBV7-3 and TRBJ2-2; possibly TRBD1 for D (6 bases). This CDR3 has 14 residues. Germline assignment: CDR1 SGHTA and CDR2 FQGTGA. V was cut by 2 bases and J by 3 bases, with 7 bases left in between. CDR3 in amino acids: CASSLSGDTGELFF. CDR3 DNA: TGTGCCAGCAGCTTATCAGGGGACACCGGGGAGCTGTTTTTT.

This rearrangement joins TRBV7-9 to TRBJ2-3, with D perhaps matching TRBD2 (6 bases). Per germline, CDR1 SEHNR and CDR2 FQNEAQ (reference sequence). The CDR3 spans 12 residues. V gave up 5 bases and J gave up 11 bases, with 14 bases separating them. The DNA of the CDR3 is TGTGCCAGCAGCCCGGATTCGCGGGGGCAGTATTTT. Its translation is CASSPDSRGQYF. Combining the CDR3 with reference TRBV7-9 and TRBJ2-3 gives the whole variable domain DTGVSQNPRHKITKRGQNVTFRCDPISEHNRLYWYRQTLGQGPEFLTYFQNEAQLEKSRLLSDRFSAERPKGSFSTLEIQRTEQGDSAMYLCASSPDSRGQYFGPGTRLTVL.

This chain links TRBV15 with TRBJ1-5, with unresolved D. With 6 bases removed from V and 4 bases from J, the gap between germline ends came to 7 bases. The germline gives CDR1 LNHNV, CDR2 YYDKDF (reference sequence). This CDR3 region has 12 residues. DNA for the CDR3: TGTGCCACCAGTCGCGGGAATCAGCCCCAGCATTTT. It yields the protein CATSRGNQPQHF.

In this sample, this clone turned up a few times. V usage is TRBV6-1 and J usage is TRBJ2-5; 11 bases are shared with TRBD1. This CDR3 is 15 amino acids long. CDR1 and CDR2 from the germline V gene are MNHNS and SASEGT. The V segment lost 4 bases and the J segment 5 bases; nucleotides outside the gene matches: 6. The CDR3 DNA is TGTGCCAGCAGTGCTGGACAGGGGGCCGGGGAGACCCAGTACTTC. It specifies CASSAGQGAGETQYF.

In its sample, this clone was seen a few times. The chain joins TRBV27 to TRBJ1-1; D is unclear. The CDR3 totals 14 residues. V was shortened by 6 bases and J by 10 bases, with 21 bases between the two germline ends. The germline V gene encodes CDR1 MNHEY and CDR2 SMNVEV (reference sequence). This CDR3 reads CASRHTWEAPGAFF. In DNA, the CDR3 is TGTGCCAGCAGACACACCTGGGAGGCCCCGGGAGCTTTCTTT.

This clone was counted between two and nine times. The genes are TRBV5-1 and TRBJ1-1, with 7 nucleotides matching TRBD1. Per the germline V gene, CDR1 is SGHRS and CDR2 is YFSETQ. The CDR3 runs to 14 residues. After removal of 7 bases from V and 1 base from J, the junction contained 7 bases not matched to a gene. The CDR3 loop reads CASHRGPKNTEAFF. The CDR3 DNA reads TGCGCCAGCCACAGGGGCCCTAAGAACACTGAAGCTTTCTTT.

The chain joins TRBV19 to TRBJ1-3; D remains ambiguous. The CDR3 sequence is 18 residues long. The V end was cut by 6 bases, the J end by 2 bases, with 23 bases between. Germline CDR1 is LNHDA and CDR2 is SQIVND (reference sequence). The CDR3: CASSHTGKGFSAGNTIYF. The CDR3 DNA sequence: TGTGCCAGTAGCCATACGGGGAAAGGATTCTCCGCTGGAAACACCATATATTTT.

The chain links TRBV7-9 to TRBJ1-4, with D possibly being TRBD1 (6 bases). Trimming left V 2 bases short and J 1 base short, with 8 bases between. This CDR3 contains 15 residues. CDR1 SEHNR and CDR2 FQNEAQ come from the germline V gene (reference sequence). The CDR3 nucleotides are TGTGCCAGCAGCTTATTACAGGGAACTAATGAAAAACTGTTTTTT. Its translation is CASSLLQGTNEKLFF.

This clone was counted once. V is TRBV2 and J is TRBJ1-2; D call uncertain. Trimming stripped 5 bases from V and 2 bases from J, with 6 bases between. CDR3 size: 12 residues. Germline-derived CDR1 and CDR2 are SNHLY and FYNNEI. CDR3 residues: CASSRENYGYTF. CDR3 coding DNA: TGTGCCAGCAGTCGCGAGAACTATGGCTACACCTTC. Together with reference TRBV2 and TRBJ1-2, the CDR3 gives the full variable domain: EPEVTQTPSHQVTQMGQEVILRCVPISNHLYFYWYRQILGQKVEFLVSFYNNEISEKSEIFDDQFSVERPDGSNFTLKIRSTKLEDSAMYFCASSRENYGYTFGSGTRLTVV.

Only a few counts were recorded for this clone. The chain uses TRBV7-6 and TRBJ1-4; D possibly corresponds to TRBD1 (5 bases). Trimming removed 5 bases at V and 13 bases at J, with 23 bases between. The CDR3 contains 15 residues. Germline lookup yields CDR1 SGHVS and CDR2 FNYEAQ. CDR3 amino acids: CASSPDSTTVLLLFF. CDR3 nucleotides: TGTGCCAGCAGCCCCGACAGTACAACTGTTCTACTACTGTTTTTT. Using reference TRBV7-6 and TRBJ1-4 for the parts outside the CDR3, the full variable domain is GAGVSQSPRYKVTKRGQDVALRCDPISGHVSLYWYRQALGQGPEFLTYFNYEAQQDKSGLPNDRFSAERPEGSISTLTIQRTEQRDSAMYRCASSPDSTTVLLLFFGSGTQLSVL.

V usage is TRBV6-1 and J usage is TRBJ2-7; TRBD1 might be the D (5 bases). Trimming took 1 base from V and 3 from J, leaving 13 bases between them. CDR3 length: 15 amino acids. Germline CDR1 reads MNHNS; CDR2 reads SASEGT. In nucleotides, the CDR3 is TGTGCCAGCAGTGAAGGCAGGGTCCCCCTCTACGAGCAGTACTTC. The encoded protein is CASSEGRVPLYEQYF.

This clone was seen once. One end of the junction is discordant with germline, which a read error may explain. V usage is TRBV7-7 and J usage is TRBJ2-2; TRBD1 might be the D (6 bases). CDR3 length equals 16 residues. Germline V gives CDR1 SSHAT, CDR2 FNYEAQ (reference sequence). The CDR3 nucleotides are TGTGCTAGCAGCCCGAGAGGGGGTCTGAACACCGGGGAGCTGTTTTTT. It is translated as CASSPRGGLNTGELFF.

This chain connects TRBV29-1 to TRBJ1-2; 11 bases are shared with TRBD1. The V and J ends lost 7 bases and 5 bases, in that order; junction bases with no gene match: 3. Germline V gene sequence: CDR1 SQVTM, CDR2 ANQGSEA. There are 12 residues in the CDR3. The CDR3 protein is CSAGTGGYGYTF. CDR3 sequence (DNA): TGCAGCGCCGGGACAGGGGGATATGGCTACACCTTC.